These T cell receptor beta chains were read from a single sample in a study of shared clonotypes between healthy human individuals. TCRdb's copy holds only in-frame clones and misses some; the assay was immunoSEQ multiplex PCR. The sample shows about 380,000 clones, 90% to 97% of them seen only once. Sequenced: memory CD8+ T cells sorted from blood. These receptors were obtained from a man under 40 in good health. CDR3s include the opening cysteine and the closing phenylalanine or tryptophan. The order of the fields is D gene, J gene, V gene, clone size, CDR3 protein, CDR3 DNA. D genes are given only for firm matches. Some rows mark clone size as missing; the rest say once, few, many or name a class of expanded clone.

TRBD1 | TRBJ2-7 | TRBV6-1 | NA | CASSEWDRVGEQYF | TGTGCCAGCAGTGAATGGGACAGGGTGGGCGAGCAGTACTTC
NA | TRBJ2-2 | TRBV27 | NA | CASSPGGRTGELFF | TGTGCCAGCAGCCCCGGGGGGCGAACCGGGGAGCTGTTTTTT
NA | TRBJ2-5 | TRBV5-4 | NA | CASSVAGQETQYF | TGTGCCAGCAGCGTCGCAGGCCAAGAGACCCAGTACTTC
NA | TRBJ2-3 | TRBV19 | NA | CASSISTDTQYF | TGTGCCAGTAGTATATCTACAGATACGCAGTATTTT
NA | TRBJ2-7 | TRBV5-1 | NA | CASSLDGANYEQYF | TGCGCCAGCAGCTTGGATGGTGCTAACTACGAGCAGTACTTC
NA | TRBJ2-2 | TRBV7-6 | NA | CASRKEWVPGELFF | TGTGCCAGCAGGAAGGAATGGGTCCCCGGGGAGCTGTTTTTT
NA | TRBJ1-4 | TRBV5-4 | NA | CASSRVQNEKLFF | TGTGCCAGCAGCCGGGTCCAGAATGAAAAACTGTTTTTT
NA | TRBJ2-3 | TRBV14 | NA | CASSQEVVPDTQYF | TGTGCCAGCAGCCAAGAAGTAGTCCCCGATACGCAGTATTTT
NA | TRBJ2-2 | TRBV7-3 | NA | CASSLNVNTGELFF | TGTGCCAGCAGCTTAAATGTGAACACCGGGGAGCTGTTTTTT
TRBD2 | TRBJ2-1 | TRBV6-5 | NA | CASSYSSGLARNEQFF | TGTGCCAGCAGTTACTCGTCCGGACTAGCGCGGAATGAGCAGTTCTTC
NA | TRBJ2-3 | TRBV10-3 | NA | CAISESEGVVDTQYF | TGTGCCATCAGTGAGTCCGAAGGGGTGGTAGATACGCAGTATTTT
NA | TRBJ1-4 | TRBV28 | once | CASRMGEKLFF | TGTGCCAGCAGGATGGGTGAAAAACTGTTTTTT
NA | TRBJ2-7 | TRBV5-4 | NA | CASSLAGRYEQYF | TGTGCCAGCAGCTTAGCGGGCCGCTACGAGCAGTACTTC
TRBD2 | TRBJ2-1 | TRBV25-1 | NA | CASSAHTSGRANEQFF | TGTGCCAGCAGTGCGCATACTAGCGGGAGGGCGAATGAGCAGTTCTTC
TRBD1 | TRBJ2-5 | TRBV14 | NA | CASSSTGQETQYF | TGTGCCAGCAGTTCGACAGGGCAAGAGACCCAGTACTTC
TRBD1 | TRBJ1-1 | TRBV7-2 | NA | CASSLGGGRGMNTEAFF | TGTGCCAGCAGCTTAGGAGGGGGCAGAGGTATGAACACTGAAGCTTTCTTT
NA | TRBJ1-2 | TRBV10-1 | once | CASSERGVGYTF | TGCGCCAGCAGTGAGAGAGGGGTTGGCTACACCTTC
NA | TRBJ2-2 | TRBV10-2 | NA | CATTLGTGELFF | TGCGCCACCACTTTAGGGACCGGGGAGCTGTTTTTT
TRBD1 | TRBJ1-1 | TRBV28 | NA | CASSDRGITEAFF | TGTGCCAGCAGTGACAGGGGCATCACTGAAGCTTTCTTT
TRBD2 | TRBJ2-5 | TRBV29-1 | NA | CSVLLAGGWGGTQYF | TGCAGCGTTTTGTTAGCGGGAGGGTGGGGAGGGACCCAGTACTTC
TRBD1 | TRBJ2-7 | TRBV6-9 | NA | CASSYGTGGYEQYF | TGTGCCAGCAGTTACGGGACAGGGGGCTACGAGCAGTACTTC
NA | TRBJ2-2 | TRBV5-8 | NA | CASSLDRTGELFF | TGTGCCAGCAGCTTGGACAGAACCGGGGAGCTGTTTTTT
NA | TRBJ2-5 | TRBV4-1 | NA | CASSRSQGKTQYF | TGCGCCAGCAGCCGAAGTCAGGGGAAGACCCAGTACTTC
TRBD2 | TRBJ2-4 | TRBV2 | NA | CASSRTSGRNLQAKNIQYF | TGTGCCAGCAGTAGGACTAGCGGGAGGAATCTACAAGCCAAAAACATTCAGTACTTC
NA | TRBJ2-3 | TRBV27 | NA | CASSLSGVTAEDTQYF | TGTGCCAGCAGTTTATCAGGAGTAACGGCGGAGGATACGCAGTATTTT
NA | TRBJ2-5 | TRBV19 | NA | CASSLAGNLKETQYF | TGTGCCAGTAGCTTGGCAGGGAACCTAAAGGAGACCCAGTACTTC
NA | TRBJ2-1 | TRBV20-1 | once | CSATRRNEQFF | TGCAGTGCGACCCGTCGGAATGAGCAGTTCTTC
NA | TRBJ1-2 | TRBV10-3 | NA | CAISESPGGKGYTF | TGTGCCATCAGTGAGTCCCCTGGGGGTAAGGGCTACACCTTC
TRBD1 | TRBJ2-7 | TRBV9 | NA | CASSVAEDRVYEQYF | TGTGCCAGCAGCGTAGCTGAGGACAGGGTATACGAGCAGTACTTC
NA | TRBJ1-1 | TRBV7-7 | NA | CASSLREFTEAFF | TGTGCTAGCAGCTTACGGGAGTTCACTGAAGCTTTCTTT
NA | TRBJ2-3 | TRBV19 | NA | CASSDQIQDTQYF | TGTGCCAGTAGTGATCAGATCCAGGATACGCAGTATTTT
TRBD2 | TRBJ2-7 | TRBV6-1 | NA | CATKTSAAYEQYF | TGTGCCACCAAAACTAGCGCTGCCTACGAGCAGTACTTC
TRBD1 | TRBJ1-2 | TRBV5-1 | NA | CASSSTTGAANYGYTF | TGCGCCAGCAGCTCGACGACAGGGGCCGCGAACTATGGCTACACCTTC
NA | TRBJ2-7 | TRBV5-1 | NA | CASSFVHTVPYEQYF | TGCGCCAGCAGCTTCGTCCACACCGTCCCCTACGAGCAGTACTTC
NA | TRBJ1-3 | TRBV2 | once | CASSEGGSSGNTIYF | TGTGCCAGCAGTGAGGGGGGGAGTTCTGGAAACACCATATATTTT
TRBD1 | TRBJ1-5 | TRBV10-3 | NA | CAISAGRDRGNQPQHF | TGTGCCATCAGTGCAGGGAGGGACAGAGGCAATCAGCCCCAGCATTTT
TRBD2 | TRBJ2-2 | TRBV7-3 | NA | CASSGTSGTGELFF | TGTGCCAGCAGCGGGACTAGCGGGACCGGGGAGCTGTTTTTT
TRBD1 | TRBJ1-1 | TRBV5-1 | NA | CASSPGGAGTEAFF | TGCGCCAGCAGCCCAGGGGGCGCGGGGACTGAAGCTTTCTTT
NA | TRBJ2-3 | TRBV6-5 | once | CASSFRRTDTQYF | TGTGCCAGCAGTTTCAGGCGGACAGATACGCAGTATTTT